Presented here are 9 T cell receptor beta chains from one specimen sequenced in a study of T cell responses to AZD1222 COVID-19 vaccine. Only in-frame clones appear in the TCRdb table, and some are missing; sequencing was by immunoSEQ multiplex PCR. Here the sample spans 130,000 or so clones, over 85% being singletons. Material: peripheral blood, obtained on day 0 of AZD1222 vaccination. These receptors were collected from an adult in good health.

The chain has TRBV5-1 and TRBJ2-1; 11 nucleotides agree with TRBD2. V dropped 7 bases and J dropped 4; count of bases not matched to a gene: 7. Looked up from germline, CDR1 is SGHRS and CDR2 is YFSETQ. The CDR3 is made up of 15 amino acids. CDR3 residues: CASGQLAGAYNEQFF. Written as DNA, the CDR3 is TGCGCCAGCGGTCAACTAGCGGGAGCGTACAATGAGCAGTTCTTC.

V is TRBV28 and J is TRBJ2-7, with 10 bases fitting TRBD1. The CDR3 spans 13 residues. CDR1 and CDR2 from the germline V gene are MDHEN and SYDVKM. Trimming took 10 bases from V and 5 from J; bases not matched to a gene: 8. The CDR3 is CATMTGGLDEQYF. The CDR3 DNA follows: TGTGCCACCATGACAGGGGGCTTAGACGAGCAGTACTTC.

This clone has only one observation. The chain has TRBV4-3 and TRBJ2-1; 9 positions agree with TRBD1. Germline V gives CDR1 LGHNA, CDR2 YSLEER. The CDR3 has 14 residues. J lost 8 bases, V lost 5 bases, and 7 bases had no gene match. The CDR3 region has the DNA TGCGCCAGCAGCTTACAGGGGGCAAGGGATGAGCAGTTCTTC. Residues: CASSLQGARDEQFF.

The genes are TRBV21-1 and TRBJ2-4; the listed D gene, TRBD2, was not tested against the DNA. TRBV21-1 is an annotated pseudogene. CDR3 size: 16 residues. The CDR3 loop is CASNPGTPSPINIQYF. The DNA of the CDR3 is TGTGCCAGCAACCCCGGGACTCCAAGTCCCATAAACATTCAGTACTTC.

The chain has TRBV28 and TRBJ1-2, with TRBD1 matching 10 bases. The trim removed 2 bases at V and 8 bases at J, leaving 11 bases unmatched. The CDR3 contains 16 residues. The germline V gene encodes CDR1 MDHEN and CDR2 SYDVKM. The CDR3 loop is CASSLPRRGQGRGYTF. The CDR3 DNA reads TGTGCCAGCAGTTTACCCCGTAGGGGACAGGGGCGCGGCTACACCTTC.

The V call is TRBV4-2, the J call TRBJ1-2; D is uncertain. CDR1 is LGHNA, CDR2 YNFKEQ, per germline. With 5 bases removed from V and 4 bases from J, the gap between germline ends came to 17 bases. The CDR3 consists of 15 residues. The CDR3 sequence: CASSDKGRESYGYTF. DNA for the CDR3: TGTGCCAGCAGCGACAAAGGTCGGGAAAGCTATGGCTACACCTTC.

The table lists this clone with a count of one. The chain links TRBV10-3 to TRBJ1-5; possible D gene TRBD1, 6 bases. Trimming took off 5 bases at V and 1 base at J, with 9 bases between the two ends. The germline gives CDR1 ENHRY, CDR2 SYGVKD. This CDR3 is built from 14 residues. CDR3 in amino acids: CAISRTVSNQPQHF. The DNA for the CDR3 is TGTGCCATCAGTAGGACAGTCAGCAATCAGCCCCAGCATTTT.

The chain carries TRBV5-1 and TRBJ2-1, with TRBD1 identical over 10 bases. The V gene's germline CDR1 is SGHRS and CDR2 YFSETQ. J lost 2 bases, V lost 4 bases, and 6 bases had no gene match. The CDR3 is 16 residues long. CDR3 amino acids: CASSALDRGPYNEQFF. As DNA, the CDR3 is TGCGCCAGCAGCGCCCTTGACAGGGGGCCCTACAATGAGCAGTTCTTC.

This rearrangement joins TRBV9 to TRBJ2-2; possibly TRBD2 for D (6 bases). The germline V gene encodes CDR1 SGDLS and CDR2 YYNGEE. The CDR3 length is 16 residues. V lost 0 bases and J 7 bases, leaving 16 bases between the germline ends. CDR3 region: CASSVVVSGVVGELFF. CDR3 in DNA: TGTGCCAGCAGCGTAGTGGTGTCGGGGGTGGTCGGGGAGCTGTTTTTT. Together with reference TRBV9 and TRBJ2-2, the CDR3 gives the full variable domain: DSGVTQTPKHLITATGQRVTLRCSPRSGDLSVYWYQQSLDQGLQFLIQYYNGEERAKGNILERFSAQQFPDLHSELNLSSLELGDSALYFCASSVVVSGVVGELFFGEGSRLTVL.